A single sample is the source of the 6 T cell receptor beta chains below, sequenced in a study of blood T cell repertoires in COVID-19. Produced via immunoSEQ multiplex PCR; TCRdb's table is partial and in-frame only. In the table there are more than 140,000 clones, 70% to 85% of which are singletons. Sequenced: peripheral blood. Receptors were obtained from a woman aged 50 to 65 in a cohort sampled during active or convalescent COVID-19.

The V and J genes are TRBV18 and TRBJ2-5; TRBD1 agrees at 10 bases. V shed 6 bases and J 2 bases; nucleotides not matched to a gene: 9. CDR3 length: 16 amino acids. Germline assignment: CDR1 KGHSH and CDR2 LQKENI. CDR3 bases: TGTGCCAGCTCCCGCAATAGGGGACAGGGGCAAGAGACCCAGTACTTC. It codes for CASSRNRGQGQETQYF. Variable domain in full (rest from reference TRBV18 and TRBJ2-5): NAGVMQNPRHLVRRRGQEARLRCSPMKGHSHVYWYRQLPEEGLKFMVYLQKENIIDESGMPKERFSAEFPKEGPSILRIQQVVRGDSAAYFCASSRNRGQGQETQYFGPGTRLLVL.

This clone occurred a few times. This chain uses TRBV19 with TRBJ2-1, with 10 bases fitting TRBD1. Germline trimming cut 10 bases from V and 5 bases from J; bases unmatched to any gene: 11. CDR3 length: 15 amino acids. Germline V gives CDR1 LNHDA, CDR2 SQIVND (reference sequence). CDR3 nucleotides: TGTGCCACTCGAGAGGGACAGGGGAGTCACAATGAGCAGTTCTTC. It translates to CATREGQGSHNEQFF.

The gene calls are TRBV10-3 and TRBJ1-1; D remains unclear. Germline assignment: CDR1 ENHRY and CDR2 SYGVKD. There are 15 residues in the CDR3. V dropped 6 bases and J dropped 5 bases, with 19 bases sitting between them. This CDR3 reads CAISGVPGSSTEAFF. CDR3 nucleotides: TGTGCCATCAGCGGAGTCCCTGGTAGTTCGACTGAAGCTTTCTTT.

About this clone: This CDR3 is also generated by other DNA sequences in the sample. The chain carries TRBV7-2 and TRBJ1-5; 8 bases align to TRBD1. Germline CDR1 SGHTA, CDR2 FQGNSA. With V trimmed by 5 bases and J by 4 bases, 1 base remained unmatched. The CDR3 is made up of 13 amino acids. CDR3 nucleotide sequence: TGTGCCAGCAGCCGACAGGGGAATCAGCCCCAGCATTTT. Translated: CASSRQGNQPQHF.

V and J are TRBV10-3 and TRBJ2-6; the match to TRBD2 covers 8 bases. CDR1 is ENHRY, CDR2 SYGVKD, per germline. The CDR3 length is 20 residues. V gave up 4 bases and J gave up 2 bases; unmatched junction bases: 16. CDR3 nucleotide sequence: TGTGCCATCAGTGTTCTGCCCGTCGTTAGCGGGGAAGCTGGGGCCAACGTCCTGACTTTC. Protein sequence: CAISVLPVVSGEAGANVLTF.

V is TRBV6-1 and J is TRBJ1-6; 7 bases fit TRBD1. Germline lookup yields CDR1 MNHNS and CDR2 SASEGT. This CDR3 region has 17 residues. J gave up 2 bases and V 2 bases, and 6 bases lay outside the gene matches. The DNA for the CDR3 is TGTGCCAGCAGTGAACAGGGACAGAGCCCCTATAATTCACCCCTCCACTTT. Its protein product is CASSEQGQSPYNSPLHF.